This T cell receptor (beta chain) was recorded in a study of tumor and adjacent non-tumor tissue in lung cancer. No cell sorting was done before RNA was extracted from the tissue. Distant lung tissue was collected more than 3 cm away from the tumor edge. CDR1 and CDR2 from the germline V gene are GTSNPN and SVGIG (reference sequence). V lost 8 bases and J lost 3, with 17 bases in between. The CDR3 length is 15 residues. A modified ARM-PCR protocol with three rounds of nested PCR amplified TCRbeta. TCRdb used MiXCR to reprocess the multiplex PCR reads, holding one entry per CDR3 protein. Seen here are under 95,000 distinct CDR3 sequences, around 80% observed once, and the top ten hold approximately 55%.

The receptor was isolated from a man in his sixties with non-small cell lung cancer. Material: distant non-tumor lung tissue. V and J are TRBV30 and TRBJ2-6; D unclear. The CDR3 nucleotides read TGTGCCGGGAAGGTCCATCCCTATGGGGCCAACGTCCTGACTTTC. Translating it yields CAGKVHPYGANVLTF. The entire variable domain, with the rest obtained from reference TRBV30 and TRBJ2-6, is as follows: SQTIHQWPATLVQPVGSPLSLECTVEGTSNPNLYWYRQAAGRGLQLLFYSVGIGQISSEVPQNLSASRPQDRQFILSSKKLLLSDSGFYLCAGKVHPYGANVLTFGAGSRLTVL.